What follows are 28 T cell receptor delta chains derived from one specimen sequenced in a study of Vδ1+ human thymocytes. Study-wide points: Thymic TRG and TRD repertoires appeared highly polyclonal, with Gaussian CDR3 length distributions.

Sequences come from RNA converted to cDNA by reverse transcription. CDR3 amplicons came from multiplex PCR with pooled V-gene forward and constant-region reverse primers. TCRdb reprocessed the multiplex PCR reads through CATT. This sample has just under 55,000 delta-chain clones; about a sixth occur once, and the top ten carry roughly 0.5%. No antigen has been identified for these receptors. Sequencing was performed on Vdelta1+ gamma-delta thymocytes from the thymus. Subset in this sample: FACS-sorted CD3+ TCRalphabeta- TCRVdelta1+ TCRVdelta2- thymocytes. These receptors originate from a boy under two years old who had congenital heart surgery.

V gene TRDV1 combines with J gene TRDJ1, with 11 bases lining up with TRDD3. Trimming removed 0 bases from V and 2 bases from J; junction bases left unmatched: 11. Germline lookup yields CDR1 TSWWSYY and CDR2 QGS. The CDR3 totals 19 residues. The CDR3 DNA follows: TGTGCTCTTGGGGAACTCCATGACCGTACTGGGGGATATACCGATAAACTCATCTTT. It encodes CALGELHDRTGGYTDKLIF.

The rearrangement links TRDV1 to TRDJ1, with 7 positions matching TRDD3. Germline CDR1 reads TSWWSYY; CDR2 reads QGS. This CDR3 comprises 20 residues. V gave up 2 bases and J gave up 3 bases; unmatched junction bases: 21. The CDR3 coding sequence is TGTGCTCTTGGGGAAAAAAGGACCTGGGGGGTACCGGTGAGTCCCGATAAACTCATCTTT. Translation: CALGEKRTWGVPVSPDKLIF.

The chain uses TRDV2 and TRDJ1; no firm D call. V was trimmed by 0 bases and J by 0 bases, leaving 10 bases between them. CDR3 size: 15 residues. Germline loops: CDR1 GEAIGNYY, CDR2 EKD. CDR3 in amino acids: CACDTALAYTDKLIF. The CDR3 DNA reads TGTGCCTGTGACACCGCCCTGGCCTACACCGATAAACTCATCTTT.

The chain combines TRDV1 with TRDJ1; TRDD3 aligns across 9 bases. Trimming cost V 0 bases and J 0 bases; bases outside gene matches: 14. The CDR3 consists of 20 residues. Germline V gives CDR1 TSWWSYY, CDR2 QGS. The CDR3 loop is CALGELRDTRGILYTDKLIF. The DNA for the CDR3 is TGTGCTCTTGGGGAACTCCGAGACACCCGGGGGATACTGTACACCGATAAACTCATCTTT.

This clone was detected a few times. The chain has TRDV1 and TRDJ1; D gene unclear. V lost 0 bases and J lost 7, with 3 bases in between. CDR1 TSWWSYY and CDR2 QGS come from the germline V gene. This CDR3 spans 11 amino acids. This CDR3 reads CALGELSKLIF. The DNA of the CDR3 is TGTGCTCTTGGGGAACTTAGTAAACTCATCTTT.

The chain has TRDV1 and TRDJ1, with D tentatively TRDD3 (7 bases). With 2 bases removed from V and 0 bases from J, the gap between germline ends came to 37 bases. Per germline, CDR1 TSWWSYY and CDR2 QGS. This CDR3 spans 24 amino acids. The CDR3: CALGEEVLGCPTFLGVAHTDKLIF. The CDR3 DNA follows: TGTGCTCTTGGGGAAGAGGTTTTAGGATGTCCTACGTTTCTGGGGGTCGCTCACACCGATAAACTCATCTTT.

The chain links TRDV1 to TRDJ1, with TRDD3 matching 13 bases. Germline CDR1 and CDR2: TSWWSYY and QGS. Trimming took 3 bases from V and 0 from J; bases not matched to a gene: 22. This CDR3 contains 23 residues. CDR3 in DNA: TGTGCTCTTGGGGACGGCCTTCCCCTTGGCCTCACTGGGGGATACGCGTACACCGATAAACTCATCTTT. Protein sequence: CALGDGLPLGLTGGYAYTDKLIF.

Comments on this clone: The DNA is left out, because the CDR3 cannot be placed on it with certainty; the CDR3 is given as TCRdb lists it. Additional DNA sequences in this sample encode the identical CDR3. The rearrangement uses TRAV29/DV5 and TRDJ1; the table's D call TRDD3 went unverified against the DNA. The CDR3 is 22 residues long, ends included. The germline CDR1 and CDR2 sequences are NSMFDY and ISSIKDK. The CDR3 reads CSVLLCSKPPTGGCAYTDKLIF.

This clone was found once. One end of the junction fails to match germline, which may point to a read error. This chain connects TRDV1 to TRDJ1; D is perhaps TRDD3 (5 bases). The CDR3 is made up of 17 amino acids. Per the germline V gene, CDR1 is TSWWSYY and CDR2 is QGS. The DNA of the CDR3 is TGTGCTCGTGGGGAATCTCTCGGATATGCGAAGGGCGATAAACTCATCTTT. This encodes CARGESLGYAKGDKLIF.

This clone was detected only a few times. V usage is TRDV1 and J usage is TRDJ1; 9 positions match TRDD3. Germline loops: CDR1 TSWWSYY, CDR2 QGS. The CDR3 is 17 amino acids. J lost 2 bases, V lost 4 bases, and 11 bases had no gene match. The CDR3 loop is CALGGAWYWGRTDKLIF. The CDR3 DNA sequence: TGTGCTCTTGGGGGGGCCTGGTACTGGGGGAGGACCGATAAACTCATCTTT.

This clone was recorded a few times. This chain joins TRDV1 and TRDJ1, with TRDD3 identical over 10 bases. V gave up 3 bases and J gave up 4 bases; unmatched junction bases: 14. Germline assignment: CDR1 TSWWSYY and CDR2 QGS. This CDR3 spans 18 amino acids. CDR3 loop: CALGDRIPYWGILDKLIF. DNA of the CDR3: TGTGCTCTTGGGGATCGGATCCCGTACTGGGGGATCCTCGATAAACTCATCTTT.

J is TRDJ1 and V is TRDV1, with a weak D call TRDD3 (6 bases). With 4 bases removed from V and 9 bases from J, the gap between germline ends came to 27 bases. Germline V lookup: CDR1 TSWWSYY, CDR2 QGS. The CDR3 consists of 17 residues. The CDR3 protein is CALGAGALGCVPLQLIF. The CDR3 DNA reads TGTGCTCTTGGGGCTGGGGCCCTTGGATGCGTACCTCTCCAACTCATCTTT.

The chain is built from TRDV1 and TRDJ1; 10 bases agree with TRDD3. Germline V gives CDR1 TSWWSYY, CDR2 QGS. V shed 4 bases, J shed 2 bases, and the junction held 7 bases outside the gene matches. The CDR3 totals 16 residues. CDR3 coding DNA: TGTGCTCTTGGGGGGCAGTACTGGGGGATTACCGATAAACTCATCTTT. It specifies CALGGQYWGITDKLIF.

The gene calls are TRDV1 and TRDJ1; 12 bases map to TRDD3. V gave up 1 base and J gave up 5 bases; unmatched junction bases: 17. CDR1 is TSWWSYY and CDR2 is QGS in the germline V gene. This CDR3 has 20 residues. The CDR3 region is CALGEPSAFHWGIHRDKLIF. The CDR3, as DNA: TGTGCTCTTGGGGAACCTTCGGCTTTCCACTGGGGGATACATCGTGATAAACTCATCTTT.

The chain employs TRDV1 and TRDJ1; 12 positions agree with TRDD3. The CDR3 totals 22 residues. Trimming at V came to 5 bases and at J to 0 bases, leaving 22 bases not matched to a gene. CDR1 and CDR2 (germline): TSWWSYY, QGS. CDR3 protein: CALGRPTWTAGGYGRYTDKLIF. The CDR3 region has the DNA TGTGCTCTTGGGAGACCTACTTGGACGGCTGGGGGATACGGTCGGTACACCGATAAACTCATCTTT.

This clone showed up just a few times. Other DNA sequences in this specimen translate into the identical CDR3. V is TRDV1 and J is TRDJ1, with a tentative D call TRDD3 (5 bases). This CDR3 spans 18 amino acids. Per the germline V gene, CDR1 is TSWWSYY and CDR2 is QGS. Trimming took 0 bases from V and 3 from J, leaving 20 bases between them. CDR3 region: CALGELGWGTEAADKLIF. In DNA form, the CDR3 reads TGTGCTCTTGGGGAACTAGGTTGGGGCACCGAGGCGGCCGATAAACTCATCTTT.

This clone appeared a few times. The chain recombines TRDV1 with TRDJ1, with TRDD3 matching over 9 bases. V lost 5 bases and J lost 0; bases outside the gene matches: 25. The length of the CDR3 is 22 residues. In germline, CDR1 is TSWWSYY, CDR2 QGS. The DNA of the CDR3 is TGTGCTCTTGGGTCCCCAGGATTCCTACAACTGGGGGAACCGTTGTACACCGATAAACTCATCTTT. It specifies CALGSPGFLQLGEPLYTDKLIF.

The chain has TRDV1 and TRDJ1, with 9 bases fitting TRDD3. Germline CDR1 reads TSWWSYY; CDR2 reads QGS. Losses at the gene ends were 4 bases for V and 7 bases for J; bases not matched to a gene: 31. The CDR3 length is 22 residues. This CDR3 is CALGVPTGYTGLGDYGRSKLIF. CDR3 coding DNA: TGTGCTCTTGGGGTTCCTACTGGCTACACCGGGCTGGGGGATTATGGTCGGAGTAAACTCATCTTT.

This chain joins TRDV1 and TRDJ1; D unclear. The CDR3 extends over 17 amino acids. Germline CDR1 reads TSWWSYY; CDR2 reads QGS. Trimming took off 2 bases at V and 2 bases at J, with 18 bases between the two ends. The CDR3 nucleotides read TGTGCTCTTGGGGAATTGGGCAAAAACAGAGGTACCGATAAACTCATCTTT. This encodes CALGELGKNRGTDKLIF.

The chain has TRDV1 and TRDJ1, with D unclear. The CDR3 has 17 residues. The germline V gene has CDR1 TSWWSYY and CDR2 QGS. Trimming left V 0 bases short and J 0 bases short, with 14 bases between. The CDR3 loop reads CALGELRFPLYTDKLIF. CDR3 in DNA: TGTGCTCTTGGGGAACTAAGGTTTCCCCTCTACACCGATAAACTCATCTTT.

This chain joins TRDV2 and TRDJ1; 9 bases line up with TRDD3. Germline assignment: CDR1 GEAIGNYY and CDR2 EKD. The V and J ends lost 5 bases and 8 bases, in that order; junction bases with no gene match: 14. This CDR3 is 15 amino acids long. CDR3 bases: TGTGCCTGTGGTACACCGATTCCACTGGGGGAAAAACTCATCTTT. Translated: CACGTPIPLGEKLIF.

The chain links TRDV1 to TRDJ1; 13 bases are a match to TRDD3. This CDR3 is 24 amino acids long. Trimming cost V 1 base and J 1 base; bases outside gene matches: 24. Germline values: CDR1 TSWWSYY, CDR2 QGS. The chain's CDR3 is CALGEPPGAKPLLGDTRVTDKLIF. CDR3 nucleotides: TGTGCTCTTGGGGAACCCCCTGGGGCTAAGCCTTTACTGGGGGATACGCGTGTCACCGATAAACTCATCTTT.

The chain links TRDV1 to TRDJ1, with TRDD3 as a possible D gene (7 bases). The germline V gene encodes CDR1 TSWWSYY and CDR2 QGS. This CDR3 spans 20 amino acids. Trimming stripped 0 bases from V and 0 bases from J, with 23 bases between. The CDR3 DNA sequence: TGTGCTCTTGGGGAACTTCGGCCTTCCGATCTCTGGGGGGACACCGATAAACTCATCTTT. Translating gives CALGELRPSDLWGDTDKLIF.

This clone came up a few times. The chain has TRDV1 and TRDJ1; the D gene is possibly TRDD3 (6 bases). Deletions cut 1 base from V and 0 bases from J, with 30 bases between. There are 22 residues in the CDR3. CDR1 is TSWWSYY, CDR2 QGS, per germline. The CDR3 region has the DNA TGTGCTCTTGGGGAACCGGGTCCCCTTGGCCTTTGGGGGTCCTTGTACACCGATAAACTCATCTTT. Its translation is CALGEPGPLGLWGSLYTDKLIF.

This clone was recorded a few times. This chain connects TRDV1 to TRDJ1, with 11 bases aligning to TRDD3. This CDR3 comprises 23 residues. Trimming removed 0 bases from V and 0 bases from J; junction bases left unmatched: 21. Germline-derived CDR1 and CDR2 are TSWWSYY and QGS. For the CDR3, the DNA is TGTGCTCTTGGGGAACTCCCCCCTTCCTACTGGGGGATAGAACACCCGTACACCGATAAACTCATCTTT. This sequence encodes CALGELPPSYWGIEHPYTDKLIF.

V gene TRDV1 combines with J gene TRDJ1; maybe TRDD3 (7 bases). Germline CDR1 TSWWSYY, CDR2 QGS. CDR3 length: 22 residues. V was pared by 4 bases and J by 3 bases, with 36 bases between. CDR3 residues: CALGAIPIYIERLGGTPDKLIF. CDR3 DNA sequence: TGTGCTCTTGGGGCTATTCCTATTTATATCGAGAGGCTGGGGGGTACGCCCGATAAACTCATCTTT.

This rearrangement joins TRDV1 to TRDJ1; D gene uncertain. This CDR3 has 21 amino acids. V was trimmed by 1 base and J by 0 bases, leaving 27 bases between them. Germline V lookup: CDR1 TSWWSYY, CDR2 QGS. The CDR3 reads CALGEPSAFSPVTDYTDKLIF. The CDR3 bases are TGTGCTCTTGGGGAACCAAGCGCATTTAGCCCGGTCACGGATTACACCGATAAACTCATCTTT.

A word on this clone: Possible read error: a much larger clone is one base away. This chain joins TRDV2 and TRDJ1; the match to TRDD3 covers 10 bases. The CDR3 runs to 16 residues. Trimming cost V 4 bases and J 0 bases; bases outside gene matches: 7. CDR1 and CDR2 from the germline V gene are GEAIGNYY and EKD. The CDR3 is CACETGTGGYTDKLIF. CDR3 nucleotides: TGTGCCTGTGAGACCGGTACTGGGGGATACACCGATAAACTCATCTTT.